Presented here are 2 T cell receptor beta chains from one specimen sequenced in a study of CD8 T cells in ankylosing spondylitis. TCRdb reprocessed the 5' RACE reads via MiXCR and lists one record per CDR3 protein. This table holds some 120,000 distinct CDR3 sequences, roughly an eighth found once. The sample comprised blood, either unsorted or a sorted T cell fraction (not recorded which). The source is a female donor with ankylosing spondylitis or in good health (not recorded which).

This clonotype occurred many times. V is TRBV20-1 and J is TRBJ2-3; D tentatively reads TRBD1 or TRBD2 (5 bases each). V lost 0 bases and J 2 bases, leaving 12 bases between the germline ends. Germline V CDR1 and CDR2: DFQATT, SNEGSKA (reference sequence). The CDR3 has 15 residues. CDR3 protein: CSARDDGTFTDTQYF. CDR3 coding DNA: TGCAGTGCTAGAGACGATGGGACCTTCACAGATACGCAGTATTTT.

This clonotype was seen a few times. This chain joins TRBV11-1 and TRBJ1-1, with 8 nucleotides matching TRBD1. Germline V gene lookup returns CDR1 SGHAT and CDR2 FQDESV (reference sequence). V dropped 3 bases and J dropped 3; count of bases not matched to a gene: 15. This CDR3 comprises 18 residues. The CDR3 DNA sequence: TGTGCCAGCAGCTTTAGAGGGACAGGTACTCCTGAGGACACTGAAGCTTTCTTT. The encoded protein is CASSFRGTGTPEDTEAFF.